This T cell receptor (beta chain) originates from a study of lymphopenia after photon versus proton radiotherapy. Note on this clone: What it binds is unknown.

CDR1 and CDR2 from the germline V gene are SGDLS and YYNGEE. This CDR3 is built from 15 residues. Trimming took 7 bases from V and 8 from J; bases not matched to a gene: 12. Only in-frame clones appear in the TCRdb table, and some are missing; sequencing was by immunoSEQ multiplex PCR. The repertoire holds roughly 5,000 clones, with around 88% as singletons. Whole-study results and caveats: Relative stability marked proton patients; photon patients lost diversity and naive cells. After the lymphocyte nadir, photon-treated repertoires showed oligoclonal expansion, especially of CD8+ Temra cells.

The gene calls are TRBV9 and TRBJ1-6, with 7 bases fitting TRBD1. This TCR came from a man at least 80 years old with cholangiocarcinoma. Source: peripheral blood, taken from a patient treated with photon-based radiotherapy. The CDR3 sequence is CASGYTGARDSPLHF. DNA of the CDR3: TGTGCCAGCGGGTACACAGGGGCCAGGGATTCACCCCTCCACTTT.